These 8 T cell receptor beta chains were sequenced from one sample in a study of blood T cell repertoires in COVID-19 (dated by TCRdb to 2020 to 2022). Library generation was performed with the immunoSEQ multiplex PCR assay. This is the immuneACCESS table as TCRdb keeps it, with only in-frame sequences that have V and J called. A part of the clones is gone; compared with another copy, unresolved V genes explain less than half, and the rest is unexplained. The sample table holds some 81,000 clones, of which about 90% were seen once. 0.95% to 1.3% of the sample is in the top ten clones. Sequenced material: peripheral blood. These receptors were taken from a woman in her fifties or sixties in a cohort sampled during active COVID-19.

CDR3 amino acids: CAISESRRAYEQYF. The CDR3 coding sequence is TGTGCCATCAGTGAGTCGCGGCGGGCCTACGAGCAGTACTTC. The V call is TRBV10-3, the J call TRBJ2-7; D possibly corresponds to TRBD2 (5 bases). This CDR3 has 14 amino acids. Germline V lookup: CDR1 ENHRY, CDR2 SYGVKD. V was pared by 0 bases and J by 2 bases, with 8 bases between.

This clone was observed once. The chain recombines TRBV7-3 with TRBJ2-3; the match to TRBD2 covers 7 bases. In germline, CDR1 is SGHTA, CDR2 FQGTGA. This CDR3 spans 15 amino acids. V lost 5 bases and J lost 3; bases outside the gene matches: 8. The CDR3 loop reads CASSPAGERTDTQYF. CDR3 nucleotide sequence: TGTGCCAGCAGCCCTGCGGGGGAAAGGACAGATACGCAGTATTTT.

The chain combines TRBV28 with TRBJ1-1; weak D call: TRBD1 (6 bases). V lost 4 bases and J 1 base, leaving 7 bases between the germline ends. Germline V gene data show CDR1 as MDHEN and CDR2 as SYDVKM. There are 13 residues in the CDR3. The CDR3 nucleotides read TGTGCCAGCAGTTGGGGACAGAACACTGAAGCTTTCTTT. Protein sequence: CASSWGQNTEAFF.

The V call is TRBV28, the J call TRBJ1-1, with TRBD1 as a possible D gene (5 bases). The CDR3 has 20 residues. Germline CDR1 reads MDHEN; CDR2 reads SYDVKM. V lost 4 bases and J lost 4, with 31 bases in between. The CDR3 reads CASSYPTIHPRSGRGTEAFF. In DNA form, the CDR3 reads TGTGCCAGCAGTTATCCGACCATTCACCCTAGATCAGGGAGGGGCACTGAAGCTTTCTTT.

This chain connects TRBV6-1 to TRBJ2-1; D perhaps matches TRBD1 (5 bases). V lost 0 bases to trimming and J lost 3 bases, with 9 bases between them. This CDR3 comprises 15 residues. Germline loops: CDR1 MNHNS, CDR2 SASEGT. As DNA, the CDR3 is TGTGCCAGCAGTGAAGCGGGAAGGGGCTACAATGAGCAGTTCTTC. The encoded protein is CASSEAGRGYNEQFF.

This clone was seen only a few times. CDR3 DNA: TGTGCCAGCAGCCGCGGGATGGCGGGAGAAACGGGCGAGCAGTACTTC. Its translation is CASSRGMAGETGEQYF. V usage is TRBV11-2 and J usage is TRBJ2-7; 7 bases match TRBD2. This CDR3 has 16 amino acids. V shed 5 bases, J shed 6 bases, and the junction held 16 bases outside the gene matches. Germline CDR1 reads SGHAT; CDR2 reads FQNNGV.

The chain employs TRBV29-1 and TRBJ2-7, with 8 bases matching TRBD1. The CDR3 is 15 amino acids. The ends lost 6 bases at V and 1 base at J; junction bases unmatched: 11. Germline V gene sequence: CDR1 SQVTM, CDR2 ANQGSEA. CDR3 in amino acids: CSVQTPGQDSYEQYF. The CDR3, as DNA: TGCAGCGTCCAGACCCCGGGACAGGATTCCTACGAGCAGTACTTC.

V is TRBV14 and J is TRBJ1-1; D call uncertain. The CDR3 covers 13 residues. Germline CDR1 and CDR2: SGHDN and FVKESK. V lost 5 bases and J 3 bases, leaving 10 bases between the germline ends. Here the CDR3 DNA reads TGTGCCAGCAGCACGCAGGAGGACACTGAAGCTTTCTTT. Its protein product is CASSTQEDTEAFF.